This passage covers 25 T cell receptor beta chains from one sample sequenced in a study of radiation and T cells in renal cell carcinoma. Treatment here: 15 Gy SBRT to primary tumor, nephrectomy 4 weeks later. The table came from immunoSEQ multiplex PCR; TCRdb's copy has only in-frame clones and leaves some out. The sample has around 12,000 clones; around a third are singletons. Sequenced here: tumor tissue, sampled from a patient whose treatment included radiotherapy and nephrectomy. These receptors came from a man in his fifties or sixties with renal cell carcinoma.

The CDR3 nucleotides read TGTGCCACCAGCAGGACCAGGGGGGTTGGAGGTGAAGCTTTCTTT. Translation gives CATSRTRGVGGEAFF. The gene calls are TRBV15 and TRBJ1-1, with TRBD1 identical over 7 bases. Germline loops: CDR1 LNHNV, CDR2 YYDKDF (reference sequence). The CDR3 extends over 15 amino acids. The V and J ends lost 3 bases and 7 bases, in that order; junction bases with no gene match: 11.

This clone was observed a single time. The chain carries TRBV7-2 and TRBJ1-2; D remains unclear. The length of the CDR3 is 14 residues. V was cut by 3 bases and J by 5 bases, with 13 bases left in between. Germline-derived CDR1 and CDR2 are SGHTA and FQGNSA. The DNA for the CDR3 is TGTGCCAGCAGCTTCAGGACCCTATGGTATGGCTACACCTTC. It encodes CASSFRTLWYGYTF.

This clone was observed once. The chain joins TRBV29-1 to TRBJ1-1; weak D call: TRBD1 (5 bases). Trimming shortened V by 4 bases and J by 4 bases, and 13 bases separated the two germline ends. Germline V gives CDR1 SQVTM, CDR2 ANQGSEA. The CDR3 extends over 13 amino acids. As DNA, the CDR3 is TGCAGCGTTGGCCAGGGCAGGGCCACTGAAGCTTTCTTT. Protein product: CSVGQGRATEAFF.

The rearrangement links TRBV9 to TRBJ1-2, with D tentatively TRBD1 (6 bases). Germline V gene lookup returns CDR1 SGDLS and CDR2 YYNGEE. This CDR3 has 14 amino acids. V lost 4 bases and J lost 5, with 15 bases in between. DNA for the CDR3: TGTGCCAGCAGCCCCCCGTGGGGGCAGTATGGCTACACCTTC. This encodes CASSPPWGQYGYTF.

The V and J genes are TRBV29-1 and TRBJ2-5; possibly TRBD2 for D (6 bases). The CDR3 spans 16 residues. Germline V gene data show CDR1 as SQVTM and CDR2 as ANQGSEA. V was clipped by 3 bases and J by 0 bases, with 17 bases between them. The CDR3 nucleotides read TGCAGCGTTGATTCCTTGAGGGGACTGTACCAAGAGACCCAGTACTTC. Amino acid sequence: CSVDSLRGLYQETQYF.

The CDR3 is CSAQLGTEAFF. The CDR3 nucleotides read TGCAGTGCCCAACTTGGCACTGAAGCTTTCTTT. J is TRBJ1-1 and V is TRBV20-1; D call uncertain. V was pared by 6 bases and J by 4 bases, with 9 bases between. This CDR3 region has 11 residues. Germline values: CDR1 DFQATT, CDR2 SNEGSKA (reference sequence).

The chain joins TRBV9 to TRBJ2-3, with 9 nucleotides matching TRBD2. The J segment lost 6 bases and the V segment lost 1 base, leaving 3 bases of the junction unmatched. The CDR3 totals 14 residues. Germline CDR1 is SGDLS and CDR2 is YYNGEE. The CDR3 spells CASSVPAGGDTQYF. Written as DNA, the CDR3 is TGTGCCAGCAGCGTACCAGCGGGGGGTGATACGCAGTATTTT.

The V call is TRBV7-2, the J call TRBJ2-3, with a weak D call TRBD2 (5 bases). The V end lost 5 bases, the J end lost 7 bases, and 10 bases lay between the germline ends. Germline-derived CDR1 and CDR2 are SGHTA and FQGNSA. The CDR3 has 12 amino acids. In DNA form, the CDR3 reads TGTGCCAGCAGCAAAGCGGAGAATACGCAGTATTTT. This encodes CASSKAENTQYF.

This chain connects TRBV6-1 to TRBJ2-7, with 9 bases identical to TRBD2. V lost 7 bases to trimming and J lost 1 base; unmatched junction nucleotides: 2. The germline CDR1 and CDR2 sequences are MNHNS and SASEGT. The CDR3 is 13 residues long. The DNA of the CDR3 is TGTGCCAGCACCCTAGCGGGGTCCTACGAGCAGTACTTC. Its protein product is CASTLAGSYEQYF.

This clone was observed a handful of times. The chain carries TRBV19 and TRBJ1-1, with D perhaps TRBD1 (6 bases). The length of the CDR3 is 13 residues. The germline gives CDR1 LNHDA, CDR2 SQIVND (reference sequence). The ends were cut back, 6 bases at V and 1 base at J, with 9 bases in the middle. CDR3 sequence (DNA): TGTGCCAGTAGCCAACAGGGGAACACTGAAGCTTTCTTT. Protein sequence: CASSQQGNTEAFF. The variable domain in full, completed from reference TRBV19 and TRBJ1-1, reads DGGITQSPKYLFRKEGQNVTLSCEQNLNHDAMYWYRQDPGQGLRLIYYSQIVNDFQKGDIAEGYSVSREKKESFPLTVTSAQKNPTAFYLCASSQQGNTEAFFGQGTRLTVV.

This clone showed up many times. The rearrangement joins TRBV10-3 to TRBJ2-1, with D perhaps TRBD1 (6 bases). V lost 8 bases, J lost 6 bases, and 11 bases lay in between. Per the germline V gene, CDR1 is ENHRY and CDR2 is SYGVKD. This CDR3 has 12 residues. CDR3 coding DNA: TGTGCCATCGGTGGACAGACCAATGAGCAGTTCTTC. Residues: CAIGGQTNEQFF.

V usage is TRBV5-4 and J usage is TRBJ1-2; 11 bases fit TRBD1. J lost 8 bases, V lost 0 bases, and 3 bases had no gene match. This CDR3 comprises 14 residues. CDR1 and CDR2 (germline): SGHNT, YYREEE (reference sequence). The CDR3 DNA reads as TGTGCCAGCAGCTTGGATGGGACAGGGGGGGGCTACACCTTC. Protein product: CASSLDGTGGGYTF.

In its sample, this clone was seen many times. This sequence joins TRBV11-3 and TRBJ2-3; D ambiguous. The CDR3 extends over 12 amino acids. Germline CDR1 and CDR2: SGHNT and YENEEA. Trimming took 5 bases from V and 4 from J, leaving 7 bases between them. This chain's CDR3 is CASSLASDTQYF. DNA for the CDR3: TGTGCCAGCAGCCTCGCGTCAGATACGCAGTATTTT. Variable domain in full (rest from reference TRBV11-3 and TRBJ2-3): EAGVVQSPRYKIIEKKQPVAFWCNPISGHNTLYWYLQNLGQGPELLIRYENEEAVDDSQLPKDRFSAERLKGVDSTLKIQPAELGDSAVYLCASSLASDTQYFGPGTRLTVL.

J is TRBJ2-3 and V is TRBV2; 14 nucleotides align to TRBD2. Germline-derived CDR1 and CDR2 are SNHLY and FYNNEI. The CDR3 runs to 16 residues. V lost 3 bases, J lost 1 base, and 0 bases stayed unmatched. The CDR3 nucleotides are TGTGCCAGCAGTGAGGGACTAGCGGGGGGCACAGATACGCAGTATTTT. It is translated as CASSEGLAGGTDTQYF.

V and J are TRBV9 and TRBJ2-3; D remains unclear. The V gene lost 4 bases and the J gene lost 9 bases, with 12 bases spanning the gap. The germline V gene encodes CDR1 SGDLS and CDR2 YYNGEE. The CDR3 length is 12 residues. CDR3 sequence (DNA): TGTGCCAGCAGCCCGGTGGCGGAAACGCAGTATTTT. Amino acids: CASSPVAETQYF.

This sequence joins TRBV11-2 and TRBJ2-7; no reliable D call. The germline V and J ends were trimmed by 7 bases and 3 bases, with 10 bases remaining between them. From germline, CDR1 is SGHAT and CDR2 FQNNGV. The CDR3 sequence is 12 residues long. Here the CDR3 DNA reads TGTGCCAGCACCGTAACCTACTACGAGCAGTACGTC. Translating gives CASTVTYYEQYV.

This clone was detected a few times. The genes are TRBV5-1 and TRBJ2-3, with 7 bases identical to TRBD1. The trim removed 7 bases at V and 4 bases at J, leaving 9 bases unmatched. This CDR3 has 14 amino acids. CDR1 is SGHRS and CDR2 is YFSETQ in the germline V gene. CDR3 amino acids: CASGPGQEADTQYF. CDR3 nucleotides: TGCGCCAGCGGACCCGGACAGGAGGCAGATACGCAGTATTTT.

This clone showed up just a few times. The chain uses TRBV19 and TRBJ2-7; D gene ambiguous. The V end was cut by 5 bases, the J end by 2 bases, with 10 bases between. The length of the CDR3 is 13 residues. Germline CDR1 reads LNHDA; CDR2 reads SQIVND (reference sequence). CDR3 residues: CASSGPGPYEQYF. DNA for the CDR3: TGTGCCAGTAGTGGCCCCGGCCCCTACGAGCAGTACTTC.

This sequence joins TRBV4-2 and TRBJ2-5, with 11 bases matching TRBD1. CDR3 size: 17 residues. V lost 4 bases to trimming and J lost 4 bases; unmatched junction nucleotides: 11. In germline, CDR1 is LGHNA, CDR2 YNFKEQ. In DNA form, the CDR3 reads TGTGCCAGCAGCCCCGAGGACAGGGGGCTTTTTGGAGAGACCCAGTACTTC. It yields the protein CASSPEDRGLFGETQYF.

The chain uses TRBV5-4 and TRBJ2-6; D might be TRBD1 or TRBD2, each matching 5 bases. The germline CDR1 and CDR2 sequences are SGHNT and YYREEE (reference sequence). The CDR3 covers 15 residues. V was cut by 7 bases and J by 0 bases, with 11 bases left in between. The CDR3: CASSIGGSGANVLTF. The CDR3 nucleotides are TGTGCCAGCTCTATTGGGGGCTCTGGGGCCAACGTCCTGACTTTC.

This rearrangement joins TRBV5-6 to TRBJ1-5; D perhaps matches TRBD1 (6 bases). This CDR3 region has 16 residues. From germline, CDR1 is SGHDT and CDR2 YYEEEE. V was cut by 1 base and J by 6 bases, with 17 bases left in between. CDR3 bases: TGTGCCAGCAGCTTGTTCAGGGGTGAGGTGAGTCAGCCCCAGCATTTT. Protein sequence: CASSLFRGEVSQPQHF. The full variable domain, in which reference TRBV5-6 and TRBJ1-5 provide the parts outside the CDR3, is DAGVTQSPTHLIKTRGQQVTLRCSPKSGHDTVSWYQQALGQGPQFIFQYYEEEERQRGNFPDRFSGHQFPNYSSELNVNALLLGDSALYLCASSLFRGEVSQPQHFGDGTRLSIL.

The chain carries TRBV18 and TRBJ2-5; D possibly corresponds to TRBD2 (5 bases). CDR1 is KGHSH, CDR2 LQKENI, per germline. V shed 0 bases and J shed 7 bases, with 12 bases lying between them. This CDR3 contains 14 residues. DNA of the CDR3: TGTGCCAGCTCACCACCGCCAGGTCGGGGGACCCAGTACTTC. It yields the protein CASSPPPGRGTQYF.

The chain has TRBV7-2 and TRBJ1-1; D might be TRBD1 (6 bases). Trimming removed 1 base at V and 5 bases at J, with 11 bases between. CDR3 length equals 14 residues. Per the germline V gene, CDR1 is SGHTA and CDR2 is FQGNSA. The CDR3 DNA follows: TGTGCCAGCAGCTTAGAACAGGGCATTACTGAAGCTTTCTTT. Its translation: CASSLEQGITEAFF.

V usage is TRBV4-1 and J usage is TRBJ1-5, with D possibly TRBD1 on 5 matching bases. This CDR3 contains 14 residues. The germline gives CDR1 MGHRA, CDR2 YSYEKL. V was clipped by 0 bases and J by 6 bases, with 9 bases between them. The CDR3 nucleotides read TGCGCCAGCAGCCAAGAACCCGGGGCTCAGCCCCAGCATTTT. Amino acids: CASSQEPGAQPQHF.

The rearrangement uses TRBV5-6 and TRBJ2-1, with D tentatively TRBD1 or TRBD2 (6 bases each). The V gene's germline CDR1 is SGHDT and CDR2 YYEEEE. The CDR3 loop spans 15 amino acids. V was trimmed by 2 bases and J by 6 bases, leaving 15 bases between them. The CDR3 bases are TGTGCCAGCAGCTTTTTCAGGGGAGGTTTCAATGAGCAGTTCTTC. This translates into CASSFFRGGFNEQFF.